The clone carrying this T cell receptor beta chain occurred many times. Total RNA, at least 6 micrograms per sample, came from PBMCs. This sample was taken from a study of blood T cells in healthy people across ages. The CDR3 consists of 12 residues. Trimming removed 6 bases from V and 7 bases from J; junction bases left unmatched: 5. A second roughly 6 to 11 cycle PCR used barcoded and J-beta primers. Each cDNA was tagged by a template-switch adaptor containing 12 random nucleotides. In TCRdb, the 5' RACE reads were re-called with MiXCR into one record per CDR3 protein. The table lists around 320,000 distinct CDR3 sequences, less than 30% of them singletons.

The TCR sequence derives from a woman between 65 and 79 years old in good health. This sequence joins TRBV12-3 or TRBV12-4 and TRBJ2-5, with 7 bases aligning to TRBD2. The sample consisted of blood. CDR3 nucleotide sequence: TGTGCCAGCAGCTTTGGCGGGGGGACCCAGTACTTC. Translation: CASSFGGGTQYF.